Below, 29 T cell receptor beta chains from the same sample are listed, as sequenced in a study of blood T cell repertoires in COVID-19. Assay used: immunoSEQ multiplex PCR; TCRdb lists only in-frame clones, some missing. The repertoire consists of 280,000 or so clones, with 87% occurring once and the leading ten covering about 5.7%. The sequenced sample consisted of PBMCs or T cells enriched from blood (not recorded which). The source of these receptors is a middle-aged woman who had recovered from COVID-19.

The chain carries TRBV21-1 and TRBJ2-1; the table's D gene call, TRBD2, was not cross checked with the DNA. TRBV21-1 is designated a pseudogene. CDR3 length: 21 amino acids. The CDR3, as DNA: TGTGCCAGCAGCAAAGGGGAACTAGCGACACCTGGGATGGACTCCTACAATGAGCAGTTCTTC. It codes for CASSKGELATPGMDSYNEQFF.

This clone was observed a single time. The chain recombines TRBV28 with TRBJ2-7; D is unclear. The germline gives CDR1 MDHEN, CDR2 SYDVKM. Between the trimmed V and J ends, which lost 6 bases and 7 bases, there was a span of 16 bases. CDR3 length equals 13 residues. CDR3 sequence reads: CASSSRWAREQYF. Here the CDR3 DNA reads TGTGCCAGCAGCTCCCGCTGGGCCCGGGAGCAGTACTTC.

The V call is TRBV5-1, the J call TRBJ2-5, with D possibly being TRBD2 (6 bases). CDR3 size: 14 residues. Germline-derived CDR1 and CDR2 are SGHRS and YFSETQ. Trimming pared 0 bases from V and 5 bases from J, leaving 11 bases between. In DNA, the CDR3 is TGCGCCAGCAGCTTGGGAGCGGGTCTGGAGACCCAGTACTTC. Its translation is CASSLGAGLETQYF.

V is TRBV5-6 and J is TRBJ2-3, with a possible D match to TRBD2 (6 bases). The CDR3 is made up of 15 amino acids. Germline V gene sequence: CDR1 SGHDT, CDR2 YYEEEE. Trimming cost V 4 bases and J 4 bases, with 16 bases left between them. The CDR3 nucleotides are TGTGCCAGCAGCCGGATAGATGTAGCGGCAGATACGCAGTATTTT. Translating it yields CASSRIDVAADTQYF.

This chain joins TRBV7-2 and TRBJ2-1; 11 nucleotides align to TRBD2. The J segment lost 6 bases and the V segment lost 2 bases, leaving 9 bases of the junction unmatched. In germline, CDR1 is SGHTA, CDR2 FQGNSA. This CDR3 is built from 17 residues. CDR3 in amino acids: CASSLTLLAGVGNEQFF. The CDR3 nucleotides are TGTGCCAGCAGCTTAACGCTACTAGCGGGAGTAGGCAATGAGCAGTTCTTC.

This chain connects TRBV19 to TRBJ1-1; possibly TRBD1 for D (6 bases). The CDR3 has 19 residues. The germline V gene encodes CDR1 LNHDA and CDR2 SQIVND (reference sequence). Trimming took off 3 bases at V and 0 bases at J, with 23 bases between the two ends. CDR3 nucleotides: TGTGCCAGTAGTATCAGTTGGGGGCCAGGGATTCGGATGAACACTGAAGCTTTCTTT. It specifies CASSISWGPGIRMNTEAFF.

The DNA of the CDR3 is TGCAGCGTTGAAGATAGGGCTAGCGGGAGTGTGCAGTATTTT. Protein sequence: CSVEDRASGSVQYF. The chain employs TRBV29-1 and TRBJ2-3; TRBD2 agrees at 10 bases. V dropped 0 bases and J dropped 11; count of bases not matched to a gene: 8. Germline CDR1 and CDR2: SQVTM and ANQGSEA. This CDR3 has 14 amino acids.

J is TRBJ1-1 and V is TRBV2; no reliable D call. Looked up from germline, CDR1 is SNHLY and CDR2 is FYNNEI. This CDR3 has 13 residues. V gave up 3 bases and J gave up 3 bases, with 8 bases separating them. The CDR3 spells CASSDSRDTEAFF. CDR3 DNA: TGTGCCAGCAGTGACTCGAGGGACACTGAAGCTTTCTTT.

The CDR3 loop reads CASRPDNQPQHF. The CDR3 nucleotides read TGTGCCAGTAGGCCAGACAATCAGCCCCAGCATTTT. The J gene is TRBJ1-5, the V gene TRBV19; D is unclear. There are 12 residues in the CDR3. Trimming left V 6 bases short and J 3 bases short, with 6 bases between. Germline CDR1 reads LNHDA; CDR2 reads SQIVND (reference sequence).

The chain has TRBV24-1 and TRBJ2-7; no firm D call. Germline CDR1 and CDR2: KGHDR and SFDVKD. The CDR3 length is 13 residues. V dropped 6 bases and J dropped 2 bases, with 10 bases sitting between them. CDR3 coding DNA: TGTGCCACCAGTCCGGCGGCCACCTACGAGCAGTACTTC. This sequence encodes CATSPAATYEQYF.

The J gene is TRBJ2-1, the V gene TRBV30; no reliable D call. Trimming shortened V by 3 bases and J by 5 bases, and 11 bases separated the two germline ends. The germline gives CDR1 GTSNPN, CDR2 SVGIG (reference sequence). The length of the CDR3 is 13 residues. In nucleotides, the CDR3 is TGTGCCTGGAGGTTCTCCCTTCACAATGAGCAGTTCTTC. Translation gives CAWRFSLHNEQFF.

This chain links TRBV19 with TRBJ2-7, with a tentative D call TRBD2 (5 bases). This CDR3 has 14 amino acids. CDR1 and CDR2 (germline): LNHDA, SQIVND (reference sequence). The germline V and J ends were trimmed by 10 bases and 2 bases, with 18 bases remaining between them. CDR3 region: CATSAIAPAYEQYF. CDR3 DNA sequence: TGTGCCACCTCAGCCATAGCGCCCGCCTACGAGCAGTACTTC.

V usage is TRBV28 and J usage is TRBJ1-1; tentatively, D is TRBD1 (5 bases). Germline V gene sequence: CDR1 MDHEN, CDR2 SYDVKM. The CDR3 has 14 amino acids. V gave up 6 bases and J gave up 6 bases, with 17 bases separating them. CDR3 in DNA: TGTGCCAGCAGCCTCATCGTGGGGGGTCCTGAAGCTTTCTTT. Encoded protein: CASSLIVGGPEAFF.

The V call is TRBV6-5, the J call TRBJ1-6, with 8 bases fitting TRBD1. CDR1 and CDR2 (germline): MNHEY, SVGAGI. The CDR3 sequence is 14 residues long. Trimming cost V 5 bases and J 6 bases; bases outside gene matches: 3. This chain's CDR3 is CASSPTGANSPLHF. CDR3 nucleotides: TGTGCCAGCAGTCCGACAGGGGCTAATTCACCCCTCCACTTT.

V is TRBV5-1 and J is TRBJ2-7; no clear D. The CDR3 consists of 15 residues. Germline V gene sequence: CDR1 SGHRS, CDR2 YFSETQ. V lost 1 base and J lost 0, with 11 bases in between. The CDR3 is CASSLRPGSSYEQYF. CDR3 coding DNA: TGCGCCAGCAGCTTGAGGCCAGGAAGCTCCTACGAGCAGTACTTC.

CDR3 DNA: TGTGCTAGTGGTTTCGGGGGGGACGGGAGCACAGATACGCAGTATTTT. The encoded protein is CASGFGGDGSTDTQYF. V and J are TRBV12-5 and TRBJ2-3; 8 bases fit TRBD2. Trimming cost V 3 bases and J 0 bases; bases outside gene matches: 5. The CDR3 sequence is 16 residues long. Germline V gene lookup returns CDR1 LGHNT and CDR2 FRNRAP.

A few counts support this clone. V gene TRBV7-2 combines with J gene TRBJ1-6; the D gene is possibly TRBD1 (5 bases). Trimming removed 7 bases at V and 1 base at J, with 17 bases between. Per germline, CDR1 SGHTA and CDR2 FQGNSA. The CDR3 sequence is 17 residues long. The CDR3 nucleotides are TGTGCCAGCACTCCGATAGGGGTGGGGTCCTATAATTCACCCCTCCACTTT. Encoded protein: CASTPIGVGSYNSPLHF.

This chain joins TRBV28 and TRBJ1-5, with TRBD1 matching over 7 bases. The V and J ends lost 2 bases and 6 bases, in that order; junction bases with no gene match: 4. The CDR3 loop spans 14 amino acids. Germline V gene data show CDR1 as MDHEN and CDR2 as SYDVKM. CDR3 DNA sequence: TGTGCCAGCAGTTTAGACAGGGTGGCTCAGCCCCAGCATTTT. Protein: CASSLDRVAQPQHF.

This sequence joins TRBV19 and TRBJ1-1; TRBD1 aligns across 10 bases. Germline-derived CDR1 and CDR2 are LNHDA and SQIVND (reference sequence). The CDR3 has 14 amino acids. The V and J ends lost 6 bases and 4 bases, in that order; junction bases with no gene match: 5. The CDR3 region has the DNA TGTGCCAGTAGACCTTGGGACAGGGGCACTGAAGCTTTCTTT. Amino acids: CASRPWDRGTEAFF.

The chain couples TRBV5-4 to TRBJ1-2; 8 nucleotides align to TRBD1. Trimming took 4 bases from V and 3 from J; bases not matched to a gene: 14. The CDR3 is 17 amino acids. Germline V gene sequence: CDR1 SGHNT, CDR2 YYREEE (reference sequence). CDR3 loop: CASSRDRTGVSHYGYTF. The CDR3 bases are TGTGCCAGCAGCAGGGACAGGACGGGAGTAAGTCACTATGGCTACACCTTC. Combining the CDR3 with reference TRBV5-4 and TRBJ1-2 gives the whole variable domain ETGVTQSPTHLIKTRGQQVTLRCSSQSGHNTVSWYQQALGQGPQFIFQYYREEENGRGNFPPRFSGLQFPNYSSELNVNALELDDSALYLCASSRDRTGVSHYGYTFGSGTRLTVV.

CDR3 in amino acids: CASEHGRETQYF. CDR3 DNA: TGTGCCAGCGAACACGGGAGAGAGACCCAGTACTTC. V and J are TRBV3-1 (or the pseudogene TRBV3-2) and TRBJ2-5, with D maybe TRBD2 (6 bases). Germline V gene sequence: CDR1 LGHDT, CDR2 YNNKEL (reference sequence). This CDR3 is built from 12 residues. Trimming took off 8 bases at V and 4 bases at J, with 11 bases between the two ends.

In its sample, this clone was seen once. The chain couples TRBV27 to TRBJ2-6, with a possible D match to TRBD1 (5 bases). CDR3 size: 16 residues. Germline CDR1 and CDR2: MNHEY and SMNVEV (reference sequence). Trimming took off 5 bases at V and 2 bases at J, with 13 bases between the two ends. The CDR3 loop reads CASSPPFRAGANVLTF. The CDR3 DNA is TGTGCCAGCAGTCCCCCCTTCAGGGCTGGGGCCAACGTCCTGACTTTC.

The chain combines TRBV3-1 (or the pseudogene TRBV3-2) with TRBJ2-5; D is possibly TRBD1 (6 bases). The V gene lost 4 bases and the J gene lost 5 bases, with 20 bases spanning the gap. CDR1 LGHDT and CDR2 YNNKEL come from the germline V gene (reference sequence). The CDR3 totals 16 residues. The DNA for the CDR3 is TGTGCCAGCAGCCCTGATGAGACTGGAAGGGGGGAGACCCAGTACTTC. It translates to CASSPDETGRGETQYF.

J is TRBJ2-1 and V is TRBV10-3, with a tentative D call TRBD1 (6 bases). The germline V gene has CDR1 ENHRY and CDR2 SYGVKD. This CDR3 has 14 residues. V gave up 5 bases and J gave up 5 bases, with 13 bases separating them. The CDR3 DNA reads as TGTGCCATCAGTACCGGGACACCAGACAATGAGCAGTTCTTC. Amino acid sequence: CAISTGTPDNEQFF.

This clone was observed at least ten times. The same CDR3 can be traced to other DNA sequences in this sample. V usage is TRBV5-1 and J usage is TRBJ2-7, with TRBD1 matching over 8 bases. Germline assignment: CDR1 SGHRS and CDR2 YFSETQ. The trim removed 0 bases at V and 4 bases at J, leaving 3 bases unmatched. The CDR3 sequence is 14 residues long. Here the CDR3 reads CASSLVQGAYEQYF. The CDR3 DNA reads TGCGCCAGCAGCTTGGTGCAGGGGGCTTACGAGCAGTACTTC.

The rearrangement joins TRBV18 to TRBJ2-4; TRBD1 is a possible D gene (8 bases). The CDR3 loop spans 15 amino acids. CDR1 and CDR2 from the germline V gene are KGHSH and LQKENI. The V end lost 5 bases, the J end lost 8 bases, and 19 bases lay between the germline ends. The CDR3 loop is CASSTRTGLADIQYF. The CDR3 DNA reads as TGTGCCAGCTCAACCCGGACAGGGCTAGCGGACATTCAGTACTTC.

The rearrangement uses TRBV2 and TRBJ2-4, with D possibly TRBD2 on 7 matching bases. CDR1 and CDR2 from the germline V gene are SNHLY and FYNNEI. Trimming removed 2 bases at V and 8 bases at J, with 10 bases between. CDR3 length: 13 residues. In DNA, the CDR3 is TGTGCCAGCAGTGAACAGGGGAGGGACATTCAGTACTTC. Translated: CASSEQGRDIQYF.

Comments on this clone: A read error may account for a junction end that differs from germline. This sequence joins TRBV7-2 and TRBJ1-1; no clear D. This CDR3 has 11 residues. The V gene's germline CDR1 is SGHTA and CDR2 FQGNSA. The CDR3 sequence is CASSFYQAFAF. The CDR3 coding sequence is TGTGCCAGCAGCTTCTATCAAGCCTTTGCGTTT.

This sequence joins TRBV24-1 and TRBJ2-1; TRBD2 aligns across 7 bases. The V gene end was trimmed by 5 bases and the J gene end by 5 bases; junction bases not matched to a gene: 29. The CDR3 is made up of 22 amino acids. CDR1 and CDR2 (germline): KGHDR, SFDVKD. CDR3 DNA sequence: TGTGCCACCAGTGTGCCGGTGTGGACTAGTGGAGTGGAACGATGGTGGGACAATGAGCAGTTCTTC. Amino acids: CATSVPVWTSGVERWWDNEQFF.